This is a list of T cell receptor beta chains from one sample in a study of identical twins. TCRdb itself ran the 5' RACE reads through MiXCR, one entry per CDR3 protein. Of fewer than 250,000 distinct CDR3 sequences detected, roughly 7.5% appear once; the ten largest clones hold 1.9%. These data were also filed under a second study, of yellow fever vaccine responses in identical twins.

Sequencing was done on a sample of memory (CD45RO+) T cells sorted from blood. The receptors were sampled from a woman aged 18-29 years in good health. Both conserved end residues are part of each CDR3. D genes are given only for firm matches. Where a row states a size, it is once, few, many or the class of an expanded clone; other rows omit it.

d_call	clone_size	v_call	j_call	cdr3_aa	cdr3_nt
NA	many	TRBV20-1	TRBJ2-7	CSARVRVTGIHEQYF	TGCAGTGCTAGAGTCCGGGTTACAGGGATACACGAGCAGTACTTC
TRBD1	NA	TRBV12-3/TRBV12-4	TRBJ2-7	CASSLGDSFNYEQYF	TGTGCCAGCAGTTTAGGGGACAGTTTTAACTACGAGCAGTACTTC
NA	many	TRBV5-1	TRBJ2-5	CASSLSDGETQYF	TGCGCCAGCAGCTTGTCGGACGGCGAGACCCAGTACTTC
NA	many	TRBV7-2	TRBJ2-7	CASSSNRAAYEQYF	TGTGCCAGCAGCTCAAACAGGGCAGCCTACGAGCAGTACTTC
TRBD2	few	TRBV9	TRBJ2-3	CASSVLGGAGGTDTQYF	TGTGCCAGCAGCGTTCTCGGGGGGGCGGGTGGCACAGATACGCAGTATTTT
NA	many	TRBV20-1	TRBJ1-6	CSASSPGDSSPLHF	TGCAGTGCTAGTAGTCCGGGGGATAGTTCACCCCTCCACTTT
TRBD1	NA	TRBV12-3/TRBV12-4	TRBJ2-2	CASRSGQGRTGELFF	TGTGCCAGCAGATCCGGACAGGGTCGTACCGGGGAGCTGTTTTTT
TRBD1	many	TRBV12-3/TRBV12-4	TRBJ1-4	CASIKRGQGNEKLFF	TGTGCCAGCATTAAAAGGGGACAGGGCAATGAAAAACTGTTTTTT
NA	many	TRBV29-1	TRBJ2-3	CSVEVGGTDTQYF	TGCAGCGTTGAGGTTGGTGGGACAGATACGCAGTATTTT
NA	many	TRBV20-1	TRBJ1-1	CSASSPGRKNTEAFF	TGCAGTGCCAGCTCACCGGGCCGGAAGAACACTGAAGCTTTCTTT
NA	many	TRBV6-1	TRBJ2-3	CASSGTVSHTDTQYF	TGTGCCAGCTCTGGCACAGTTTCTCACACAGATACGCAGTATTTT
TRBD1	many	TRBV25-1	TRBJ2-2	CASQGQAIGGELFF	TGTGCCAGCCAAGGACAGGCAATCGGCGGGGAGCTGTTTTTT
TRBD2	many	TRBV10-3	TRBJ2-1	CAISVVSGGEVEQFF	TGTGCCATCAGTGTGGTGAGCGGGGGGGAGGTTGAGCAGTTCTTC
NA	many	TRBV7-8	TRBJ2-3	CASNPRASTDTQYF	TGTGCCAGCAACCCAAGGGCTAGCACAGATACGCAGTATTTT
TRBD2	many	TRBV3-1	TRBJ2-3	CASSQAGGDTQYF	TGTGCCAGCAGCCAAGCGGGGGGAGATACGCAGTATTTT
TRBD1	few	TRBV27	TRBJ2-6	CASSLLTNRQGVANVLTF	TGTGCCAGCAGTTTACTCACCAACCGACAGGGGGTTGCCAACGTCCTGACTTTC
NA	NA	TRBV10-3	TRBJ2-3	CAIRGAEGTDTQYF	TGTGCCATCAGGGGGGCCGAGGGAACAGATACGCAGTATTTT
TRBD1	many	TRBV14	TRBJ2-2	CASSHRQGAGTGELFF	TGTGCCAGCAGCCATCGACAGGGGGCGGGGACCGGGGAGCTGTTTTTT
TRBD2	many	TRBV6-1	TRBJ2-1	CASSRAGASYNEQFF	TGTGCCAGCAGCAGAGCGGGGGCCTCCTACAATGAGCAGTTCTTC
TRBD1	NA	TRBV6-7	TRBJ2-7	CASKHTGQYYEQYF	TGTGCCAGCAAGCACACGGGACAGTACTACGAGCAGTACTTC
NA	few	TRBV11-2	TRBJ2-1	CASSLEEGGHNEQFF	TGTGCCAGCAGCCTTGAGGAGGGTGGACACAATGAGCAGTTCTTC
NA	few	TRBV20-1	TRBJ2-7	CSAREGTTYEQYF	TGCAGTGCTAGAGAGGGGACCACTTACGAGCAGTACTTC
TRBD2	few	TRBV20-1	TRBJ2-3	CSAQNGLAGGDTQYF	TGCAGTGCCCAAAACGGACTAGCGGGAGGCGATACGCAGTATTTT
TRBD2	many	TRBV28	TRBJ2-3	CASELTSGPADTQYF	TGTGCCAGCGAACTCACTAGCGGGCCCGCAGATACGCAGTATTTT
TRBD1	NA	TRBV28	TRBJ2-7	CASSLLRTISGQGLYEQYF	TGTGCCAGCAGTCTATTGCGGACGATATCGGGACAGGGGTTGTACGAGCAGTACTTC
NA	many	TRBV12-3/TRBV12-4	TRBJ1-2	CASSPRQTNYGYTF	TGTGCCAGCAGCCCCCGACAGACTAACTATGGCTACACCTTC
TRBD1	few	TRBV12-3/TRBV12-4	TRBJ1-6	CASSGTVYNSPLHF	TGTGCCAGCAGCGGGACAGTCTATAATTCACCCCTCCACTTT
TRBD1	NA	TRBV29-1	TRBJ1-3	CSAATGVSGNTIYF	TGCAGCGCCGCAACAGGGGTCTCTGGAAACACCATATATTTT
NA	many	TRBV7-2	TRBJ1-5	CASSLAPMEGVRPQHF	TGTGCCAGCAGCTTAGCCCCCATGGAGGGGGTGCGGCCCCAGCATTTT
TRBD1	NA	TRBV3-1	TRBJ2-2	CASTRQGVSGELFF	TGTGCCAGCACCCGACAGGGGGTCTCCGGGGAGCTGTTTTTT
NA	NA	TRBV6-5	TRBJ2-5	CASSYSAVLQTKTQYF	TGTGCCAGCAGTTACAGCGCGGTCCTACAGACGAAGACCCAGTACTTC
TRBD1	NA	TRBV4-2	TRBJ2-3	CASSPRDRGSSDTQYF	TGTGCCAGCAGCCCGCGGGACAGGGGTTCGTCAGATACGCAGTATTTT
NA	many	TRBV20-1	TRBJ2-1	CSATRPGTELGGNEQFF	TGCAGTGCCACCAGACCTGGGACAGAACTAGGAGGGAATGAGCAGTTCTTC
NA	NA	TRBV4-2	TRBJ2-1	CASSQDPVGSYNEQFF	TGTGCCAGCAGCCAAGATCCTGTCGGGAGTTACAATGAGCAGTTCTTC
NA	few	TRBV21-1	TRBJ2-7	CASSKVRGGVNYEQYF	TGTGCCAGCAGCAAAGTTAGGGGTGGGGTTAACTACGAGCAGTACTTC
TRBD1	many	TRBV6-1	TRBJ1-1	CASRGTGENTEAFF	TGTGCCAGCAGGGGGACAGGGGAGAACACTGAAGCTTTCTTT
TRBD1	NA	TRBV7-2	TRBJ1-2	CASSLGDRANYGYTF	TGTGCCAGCAGCTTAGGTGACAGGGCGAACTATGGCTACACCTTC
NA	many	TRBV24-1	TRBJ2-7	CATSGLNAYEQYF	TGTGCCACCAGTGGACTCAATGCCTACGAGCAGTACTTC
TRBD1	few	TRBV12-3/TRBV12-4	TRBJ1-2	CASTSPGGDLYGYTF	TGTGCCAGCACTTCACCAGGGGGCGACCTATATGGCTACACCTTC
NA	NA	TRBV28	TRBJ2-1	CATILDTGSYNEQFF	TGTGCCACCATTCTCGACACGGGCTCCTACAATGAGCAGTTCTTC
NA	many	TRBV5-1	TRBJ2-7	CASSLGTETSEQYF	TGCGCCAGCAGCTTGGGGACGGAAACCTCCGAGCAGTACTTC
NA	few	TRBV12-3/TRBV12-4	TRBJ1-5	CASSLYTNQPQHF	TGTGCCAGCAGTTTATACACAAATCAGCCCCAGCATTTT
NA	many	TRBV3-1	TRBJ2-3	CASSQDRGATDTQYF	TGTGCCAGCAGCCAAGACAGGGGGGCAACAGATACGCAGTATTTT
TRBD1	NA	TRBV5-1	TRBJ1-4	CASSGQGAQNEKLFF	TGCGCCAGCAGCGGCCAGGGGGCGCAAAATGAAAAACTGTTTTTT
TRBD1	NA	TRBV3-1	TRBJ2-2	CASSQARGRSTGELFF	TGTGCCAGCAGCCAAGCCAGGGGGCGAAGTACCGGGGAGCTGTTTTTT
TRBD2	many	TRBV4-2	TRBJ2-4	CASSQVRANGGALHVKNIQYF	TGTGCCAGCAGCCAAGTTAGGGCTAACGGGGGGGCCTTGCACGTCAAAAACATTCAGTACTTC
TRBD1	NA	TRBV24-1	TRBJ2-1	CATSDAGPGTGAINEQFF	TGTGCCACCAGTGATGCAGGCCCCGGGACAGGGGCCATAAATGAGCAGTTCTTC
NA	NA	TRBV30	TRBJ2-5	CAWRGGTTVWTQYF	TGTGCCTGGAGGGGGGGGACAACCGTTTGGACCCAGTACTTC
NA	NA	TRBV28	TRBJ1-2	CASSLRQVHYGYTF	TGTGCCAGCAGTTTGCGACAGGTCCATTATGGCTACACCTTC
NA	many	TRBV27	TRBJ2-1	CASSLSTANEQFF	TGTGCCAGCAGTTTATCTACAGCTAATGAGCAGTTCTTC
NA	few	TRBV14	TRBJ1-3	CASSQAWQFSGNTIYF	TGTGCCAGCAGCCAAGCGTGGCAGTTCTCTGGAAACACCATATATTTT
NA	many	TRBV5-1	TRBJ1-1	CASSLWGSGTEAFF	TGCGCCAGCAGCTTGTGGGGGTCGGGCACTGAAGCTTTCTTT
TRBD1	many	TRBV11-2	TRBJ2-2	CASSSRRQGKGTGELFF	TGTGCCAGCAGCTCCAGACGACAGGGCAAGGGAACCGGGGAGCTGTTTTTT
NA	few	TRBV7-9	TRBJ1-6	CASSLAGVHSPLHF	TGTGCCAGCAGCTTAGCAGGGGTTCATTCACCCCTCCACTTT
NA	many	TRBV3-1	TRBJ1-1	CASSLPDRNTEAFF	TGTGCCAGCAGCCTCCCCGACAGGAACACTGAAGCTTTCTTT
TRBD2	few	TRBV2	TRBJ2-5	CASRVMGLASPKKQETQYF	TGTGCCAGCAGGGTCATGGGACTAGCCTCTCCTAAAAAACAAGAGACCCAGTACTTC
NA	few	TRBV10-3	TRBJ2-7	CAISEFEGVLKAEQYF	TGTGCCATCAGTGAGTTCGAGGGGGTTTTAAAGGCCGAGCAGTACTTC
NA	NA	TRBV5-6	TRBJ2-7	CASSLLVSYEQYF	TGTGCCAGCAGCTTGTTGGTATCCTACGAGCAGTACTTC
NA	few	TRBV11-2	TRBJ2-5	CASSEPPGVGETQYF	TGTGCCAGCAGCGAACCCCCGGGGGTGGGGGAGACCCAGTACTTC
NA	NA	TRBV7-8	TRBJ1-2	CASSRSLNTPGDGYTF	TGTGCCAGCAGCCGCTCGCTGAACACCCCGGGGGATGGCTACACCTTC